Listed below are T cell receptor beta chains from one sample, sequenced in a study of cytomegalovirus exposure and HLA in healthy donors. Libraries were prepared by immunoSEQ multiplex PCR; TCRdb keeps only in-frame clonotypes and omits some of them. This table holds roughly 230,000 clones, roughly 88% found once. The sample taken for sequencing was PBMCs. These receptor sequences come from a woman aged 30 to 39 in good health and CMV-seronegative. Both conserved end residues are part of each CDR3. A D gene is named only where the DNA matches it firmly. Expanded clones get a size class; other rows say once, few or many, or leave the size out.

>.|TRBV6-1|TRBJ2-5|.
TGTGCCAGCAGAGTGGGGGTTGGAGAGACCCAGTACTTC
CASRVGVGETQYF
>.|TRBV7-9|TRBJ2-5|.
TGTGCCAGCAGCTTAAGCGGCTTTCAAGAGACCCAGTACTTC
CASSLSGFQETQYF
>.|TRBV6-5|TRBJ2-3|.
TGTGCCAGCAGTCTACTAGGTTCAGATACGCAGTATTTT
CASSLLGSDTQYF
>.|TRBV5-6|TRBJ2-1|.
TGTGCCAGCAGCTCGGAAGACTACCGATCCTACAATGAGCAGTTCTTC
CASSSEDYRSYNEQFF
>.|TRBV29-1|TRBJ2-6|.
TGCAGCGTTGTAGGGGATGGGGCCAACGTCCTGACTTTC
CSVVGDGANVLTF
>.|TRBV5-1|TRBJ1-2|TRBD1
TGCGCCAGCAGCTCACTAACAGGGGTGCAGGGCTACACCTTC
CASSSLTGVQGYTF
>.|TRBV2|TRBJ1-2|TRBD1
TGTGCCAGCACCTCGACAGGGGGCTATGGCTACACCTTC
CASTSTGGYGYTF
>.|TRBV11-2|TRBJ2-7|.
TGTGCCAGCAGACCAAATCGATACGAGCAGTACTTC
CASRPNRYEQYF
>.|TRBV10-2|TRBJ1-5|.
TGCGCCAGCAGCGGGAACTATCAGCCCCAGCATTTT
CASSGNYQPQHF
>.|TRBV28|TRBJ2-7|.
TGTGCCAGCAAACCCCCGGGCAGGGGATTCGGGGAGCAGTACTTC
CASKPPGRGFGEQYF
>.|TRBV28|TRBJ2-4|.
TGTGCCAGCAGTTTAAGGGCCGGTGGAGCCAAAAACATTCAGTACTTC
CASSLRAGGAKNIQYF
>few|TRBV11-2|TRBJ2-2|TRBD2
TGTGCCAGCAGCTTACTAAGCGGGAGGATCACCGGGGAGCTGTTTTTT
CASSLLSGRITGELFF
>few|TRBV7-9|TRBJ1-5|.
TGTGCCAGCAGTCCGGACTGGGATCAGCCCCAGCATTTT
CASSPDWDQPQHF
>.|TRBV29-1|TRBJ2-3|.
TGCAGCGTTGAAGATGCGAGCGCGACAGATACGCAGTATTTT
CSVEDASATDTQYF
>.|TRBV11-3|TRBJ2-3|TRBD2
TGTGCCAGCAGCCGGGGGGGGGCAGATACGCAGTATTTT
CASSRGGADTQYF
>.|TRBV2|TRBJ2-1|TRBD2
TGTGCCTTTCTAGCGGGAGGCAATGAGCAGTTCTTC
CAFLAGGNEQFF
>.|TRBV7-9|TRBJ2-7|TRBD2
TGTGCCAGCAGCTTAGGGCCGGGGGGAACCTACGAGCAGTACTTC
CASSLGPGGTYEQYF
>.|TRBV30|TRBJ2-7|TRBD1
TGTGCCTGGAGTACCGGGACAGGGGGGATCGAGCAGTACTTC
CAWSTGTGGIEQYF
>.|TRBV6-5|TRBJ2-3|TRBD1
TGTGCCAGCAGTTCTACCGACAGGGTCGGTTCAGATACGCAGTATTTT
CASSSTDRVGSDTQYF
>once|TRBV15|TRBJ2-7|TRBD1
TGTGCCACCAGCAGAGGGACAGGGGGTCTCGACGAGCAGTACTTC
CATSRGTGGLDEQYF
>.|TRBV19|TRBJ2-3|.
TGTGCCAGTAGTATAGGAGATACGCAGTATTTT
CASSIGDTQYF
>.|TRBV29-1|TRBJ2-2|TRBD1
TGCAGCGTGGCGAGACAGGGGAACACCGGGGAGCTGTTTTTT
CSVARQGNTGELFF
>.|TRBV28|TRBJ2-1|.
TGTGCCAGCAAGGTCCAGAGCTCCTACAATGAGCAGTTCTTC
CASKVQSSYNEQFF
>few|TRBV28|TRBJ2-7|.
TGTGCCAGCAGTTTCGCGTTCTCCTACGAGCAGTACTTC
CASSFAFSYEQYF
>.|TRBV11-1|TRBJ2-5|TRBD2
TGTGCCAGCAGCCAAAAGGGAGGGTGGGAGACCCAGTACTTC
CASSQKGGWETQYF
>.|TRBV14|TRBJ2-7|.
TGTGCCAGCAGCCAAGACCAGAAGGACGAGCAGTACTTC
CASSQDQKDEQYF
>.|TRBV29-1|TRBJ2-5|.
TGCAGCGCACAGGGAGCGGAGACCCAGTACTTC
CSAQGAETQYF
>once|TRBV6-5|TRBJ2-2|.
TGTGCCAGCAGTTACCCAGGGGACGGCACCGGGGAGCTGTTTTTT
CASSYPGDGTGELFF
>.|TRBV5-4|TRBJ2-1|.
TGTGCCAGCAGCTCCTTCGAGGGCCACTACAATGAGCAGTTCTTC
CASSSFEGHYNEQFF